A single sample gave rise to the 12 T cell receptor beta chains below, sequenced in a study of identical twins. Each CDR3 protein gets one entry after TCRdb re-called the 5' RACE reads with MiXCR. The data hold roughly 630,000 distinct CDR3 sequences, with just over 7% observed a single time. This sample also belongs to another study, concerning yellow fever vaccine responses in identical twins.

The sequencing sample was made of PBMCs. These receptors all come from a woman aged 18-35 years in good health.

The V call is TRBV11-2, the J call TRBJ2-7, with 9 bases fitting TRBD1. The germline V gene encodes CDR1 SGHAT and CDR2 FQNNGV. There are 17 residues in the CDR3. After removal of 9 bases from V and 1 base from J, the junction contained 16 bases not matched to a gene. This CDR3 reads CASSPGQGNLKSYEQYF. The CDR3 nucleotides read TGTGCCAGTTCCCCGGGACAGGGTAATTTAAAATCCTACGAGCAGTACTTC.

The chain recombines TRBV20-1 with TRBJ2-7; 10 positions agree with TRBD2. CDR1 is DFQATT, CDR2 SNEGSKA, per germline (reference sequence). J gave up 3 bases and V 3 bases, and 5 bases lay outside the gene matches. This CDR3 comprises 14 residues. DNA of the CDR3: TGCAGTGCTAGGGAACTAGCGGGGAACTACGAGCAGTACTTC. It yields the protein CSARELAGNYEQYF.

The gene calls are TRBV27 and TRBJ2-3; 8 bases are a match to TRBD2. Germline CDR1 reads MNHEY; CDR2 reads SMNVEV (reference sequence). The CDR3 sequence is 15 residues long. Trimming removed 7 bases from V and 4 bases from J; junction bases left unmatched: 10. The CDR3 DNA follows: TGTGCCAGCACCTTAGCGGGACTCGTCGCAGATACGCAGTATTTT. This encodes CASTLAGLVADTQYF.

In this sample, this clonotype turned up a few times. The chain employs TRBV5-1 and TRBJ2-5, with 9 positions matching TRBD1. Losses at the gene ends were 2 bases for V and 1 base for J; bases not matched to a gene: 12. Germline V CDR1 and CDR2: SGHRS, YFSETQ. The CDR3 extends over 18 amino acids. Here the CDR3 DNA reads TGCGCCAGCAGCTTCCGGGGGACAGGGAGTATGTCCCAAGAGACCCAGTACTTC. This encodes CASSFRGTGSMSQETQYF.

This clonotype was recorded many times. This chain joins TRBV6-1 and TRBJ2-1; TRBD1 or TRBD2 may be the D gene (5 bases each). From germline, CDR1 is MNHNS and CDR2 SASEGT. CDR3 length: 13 amino acids. V lost 4 bases to trimming and J lost 7 bases, with 11 bases between them. This CDR3 reads CASSARGGNEQFF. Here the CDR3 DNA reads TGTGCCAGCAGTGCTAGGGGCGGGAATGAGCAGTTCTTC.

This clonotype appeared many times. The CDR3 here is CASSFTGNEETQYF. The CDR3 DNA is TGTGCCAGCAGCTTCACAGGGAATGAAGAGACCCAGTACTTC. V is TRBV3-1 and J is TRBJ2-5; D possibly corresponds to TRBD1 (6 bases). Germline CDR1 LGHDT, CDR2 YNNKEL (reference sequence). The CDR3 is made up of 14 amino acids. V was pared by 5 bases and J by 3 bases, with 13 bases between.

This clonotype was seen repeatedly, ten times or more. V gene TRBV5-1 combines with J gene TRBJ2-2; D may be TRBD2 (5 bases). V lost 5 bases to trimming and J lost 4 bases, with 15 bases between them. Germline V lookup: CDR1 SGHRS, CDR2 YFSETQ. The CDR3 consists of 15 residues. CDR3 residues: CASSSIYGGTGELFF. The CDR3 coding sequence is TGCGCCAGCAGTTCGATATACGGAGGCACCGGGGAGCTGTTTTTT.

This clonotype was detected a few times. The rearrangement links TRBV27 to TRBJ2-1; D unresolved. This CDR3 region has 14 residues. Germline lookup yields CDR1 MNHEY and CDR2 SMNVEV (reference sequence). V was cut by 5 bases and J by 7 bases, with 15 bases left in between. CDR3: CASSPITKANEQFF. CDR3 nucleotide sequence: TGTGCCAGCAGTCCGATCACTAAAGCTAATGAGCAGTTCTTC.

Notes on this clonotype: One end of the junction does not line up with germline, which may come from a read error. The chain combines TRBV2 with TRBJ2-2; the match to TRBD1 covers 9 bases. The CDR3 spans 14 residues. CDR1 and CDR2 (germline): SNHLY, FYNNEI. CDR3 in DNA: TGTGCCAGTACCGGGACAGGGCCCACCAGGGAGCTGTTTTTT. The encoded protein is CASTGTGPTRELFF. Full variable domain (missing parts from reference TRBV2 and TRBJ2-2): EPEVTQTPSHQVTQMGQEVILRCVPISNHLYFYWYRQILGQKVEFLVSFYNNEISEKSEIFDDQFSVERPDGSNFTLKIRSTKLEDSAMYFCASTGTGPTRELFFGEGSRLTVL.

This clonotype was detected ten times or more. J is TRBJ2-7 and V is TRBV5-1, with TRBD2 matching 7 bases. V lost 6 bases to trimming and J lost 4 bases; unmatched junction nucleotides: 7. Per the germline V gene, CDR1 is SGHRS and CDR2 is YFSETQ. There are 13 residues in the CDR3. DNA for the CDR3: TGCGCCAGCACAAGCGGGAAGCCTTACGAGCAGTACTTC. Its translation: CASTSGKPYEQYF.

V gene TRBV12-3 or TRBV12-4 combines with J gene TRBJ1-1; 8 bases are shared with TRBD1. J gave up 0 bases and V 5 bases, and 5 bases lay outside the gene matches. This CDR3 contains 15 residues. The CDR3 sequence is CASSMTGALNTEAFF. The CDR3, as DNA: TGTGCCAGCAGTATGACAGGGGCATTGAACACTGAAGCTTTCTTT.

This sequence joins TRBV7-8 and TRBJ2-7; D is ambiguous. Per germline, CDR1 SGHVS and CDR2 FQNEAQ. This CDR3 is 15 amino acids long. The V end was cut by 0 bases, the J end by 3 bases, with 12 bases between. In nucleotides, the CDR3 is TGTGCCAGCAGCTTAGCTGGTCCGACCCGCTACGAGCAGTACGTC. Its translation is CASSLAGPTRYEQYV.